The next 15 T cell receptor beta chains were all read from a single sample in a study of T cells in Graves' hyperthyroidism and ophthalmopathy (dated by TCRdb to between 2018 and 2021). The library was obtained by multiplex PCR. This sample was sequenced with an Illumina HiSeq 2000. The TCR beta CDR3 regions were amplified from the RNA transcripts. A first-round RT-PCR of the TCR CDR3 used the HTBI primer set with the Qiagen OneStep RT-PCR kit. TCRdb itself trimmed the public reads at Q25 with fastp, ran MiXCR and retained productive beta chains. One record per CDR3 amino acid sequence lists the most common genes and DNA. The sample includes 640,000 or so distinct CDR3 sequences, with approximately 15% observed a single time. The ten largest clones represent around 7% of the sample. Input material: blood. The receptor source for this set is a woman aged 18-30 years with Graves' ophthalmopathy.

This clonotype occurred many times. CDR3: CASSYGLDYEQYF. CDR3 DNA sequence: TGTGCCAGCAGTTACGGACTGGATTACGAGCAGTACTTC. The V call is TRBV6-5, the J call TRBJ2-7; TRBD2 might be the D (5 bases). Per germline, CDR1 MNHEY and CDR2 SVGAGI. The CDR3 is 13 amino acids. Trimming removed 2 bases from V and 4 bases from J, with 9 bases in between.

This clonotype was recorded at least ten times. The chain recombines TRBV11-1 with TRBJ2-5; 8 nucleotides match TRBD1. In germline, CDR1 is SGHAT, CDR2 FQDESV (reference sequence). This CDR3 has 12 amino acids. J lost 6 bases, V lost 7 bases, and 4 bases had no gene match. In DNA form, the CDR3 reads TGTGCCAGCACGGGCAGGGGGCAGACCCAGTACTTC. Its translation: CASTGRGQTQYF.

This clonotype was detected a few times. This sequence joins TRBV7-9 and TRBJ2-7, with 13 nucleotides matching TRBD2. Germline CDR1 and CDR2: SEHNR and FQNEAQ (reference sequence). There are 16 residues in the CDR3. After removal of 8 bases from V and 3 bases from J, the junction contained 10 bases not matched to a gene. In DNA, the CDR3 is TGTGCCAGCGGCTCGGGCGGACTAGCGGGAGTCTACGAGCAGTACTTC. Translated: CASGSGGLAGVYEQYF.

Ten or more counts support this clonotype. CDR3 in amino acids: CASSLSSVRGYTF. CDR3 nucleotide sequence: TGTGCCAGCAGCTTAAGTTCCGTGCGTGGCTACACCTTC. The chain has TRBV11-2 and TRBJ1-2; D ambiguous. Germline assignment: CDR1 SGHAT and CDR2 FQNNGV. This CDR3 is built from 13 residues. Trimming took 2 bases from V and 7 from J, leaving 11 bases between them. Supplemented by reference TRBV11-2 and TRBJ1-2, the full variable domain reads EAGVAQSPRYKIIEKRQSVAFWCNPISGHATLYWYQQILGQGPKLLIQFQNNGVVDDSQLPKDRFSAERLKGVDSTLKIQPAKLEDSAVYLCASSLSSVRGYTFGSGTRLTVV.

There are a few counts of this clonotype. CDR3 protein: CASSATSGSREQFF. CDR3 sequence (DNA): TGTGCCAGCAGCGCGACTAGCGGGAGTAGGGAGCAGTTCTTC. J is TRBJ2-1 and V is TRBV9, with 12 bases aligning to TRBD2. The CDR3 is made up of 14 amino acids. Germline lookup yields CDR1 SGDLS and CDR2 YYNGEE. Trimming cost V 3 bases and J 10 bases; bases outside gene matches: 5.

This clonotype was detected many times. The chain combines TRBV3-1 with TRBJ2-1, with TRBD1 as a possible D gene (5 bases). V shed 0 bases and J shed 0 bases, with 9 bases lying between them. The CDR3 loop spans 16 amino acids. The germline V gene encodes CDR1 LGHDT and CDR2 YNNKEL (reference sequence). The CDR3 coding sequence is TGTGCCAGCAGCCAAGATTCAGGGCGCTCCTACAATGAGCAGTTCTTC. As protein: CASSQDSGRSYNEQFF.

The chain employs TRBV4-2 and TRBJ2-4; the match to TRBD2 covers 8 bases. There are 15 residues in the CDR3. V gave up 5 bases and J gave up 8 bases; unmatched junction bases: 11. Germline CDR1 LGHNA, CDR2 YNFKEQ. CDR3 sequence: CASSLRGAYRDIQYF. CDR3 bases: TGTGCCAGCAGCTTGCGGGGGGCCTATAGAGACATTCAGTACTTC.

This clonotype has at least ten counts. The rearrangement links TRBV7-9 to TRBJ1-1, with D possibly being TRBD1 (5 bases). Trimming removed 3 bases at V and 4 bases at J, with 12 bases between. The length of the CDR3 is 14 residues. From germline, CDR1 is SEHNR and CDR2 FQNEAQ (reference sequence). DNA of the CDR3: TGTGCCAGCAGCTTCCAAATTGGGACCACTGAAGCTTTCTTT. This translates into CASSFQIGTTEAFF.

This clonotype was seen many times. The chain is built from TRBV28 and TRBJ1-1, with D possibly matching TRBD1 (6 bases). Germline V gene data show CDR1 as MDHEN and CDR2 as SYDVKM. The CDR3 consists of 13 residues. V dropped 5 bases and J dropped 10 bases, with 17 bases sitting between them. CDR3 residues: CASSPLVGQSAFF. The CDR3 DNA reads TGTGCCAGCAGTCCACTAGTCGGACAGTCAGCTTTCTTT.

This clonotype was seen more than once but under ten times. The chain combines TRBV19 with TRBJ1-3; unclear D gene. Looked up from germline, CDR1 is LNHDA and CDR2 is SQIVND (reference sequence). V shed 5 bases and J shed 0 bases, with 5 bases lying between them. The CDR3 is made up of 13 amino acids. The CDR3 DNA reads TGTGCCAGTAGTCTCCTCTCTGGAAACACCATATATTTT. Its protein product is CASSLLSGNTIYF.

Worth noting for this clonotype: Just one base apart from a much larger clone, this may be a read error. The CDR3 region is CASSRAHNYGYTF. CDR3 nucleotide sequence: TGTGCCAGCAGCCGGGCCCATAACTATGGCTACACCTTC. V usage is TRBV3-2 and J usage is TRBJ1-2. TRBV3-2 is marked as a pseudogene. The CDR3 is 13 residues long.

The rearrangement joins TRBV7-9 to TRBJ2-7; D unresolved. The ends were cut back, 0 bases at V and 7 bases at J, with 13 bases in the middle. CDR1 and CDR2 from the germline V gene are SEHNR and FQNEAQ (reference sequence). The CDR3 covers 14 residues. In DNA form, the CDR3 reads TGTGCCAGCAGCTTAGCTTACCTCGGGCAGGAGCAGTACTTC. Translated, it gives CASSLAYLGQEQYF.

In its sample, this clonotype was seen many times. CDR3 protein: CASRPAVGREQYF. The CDR3 DNA is TGTGCCAGCAGACCGGCGGTGGGGCGCGAGCAGTACTTC. The chain carries TRBV6-5 and TRBJ2-7, with D perhaps matching TRBD1 (5 bases). CDR1 is MNHEY, CDR2 SVGAGI, per germline. The CDR3 runs 13 residues. The V end lost 6 bases, the J end lost 6 bases, and 15 bases lay between the germline ends.

This clonotype was observed at least ten times. This chain joins TRBV20-1 and TRBJ2-3; 13 bases agree with TRBD2. This CDR3 comprises 15 residues. The ends lost 6 bases at V and 6 bases at J; junction bases unmatched: 9. The V gene's germline CDR1 is DFQATT and CDR2 SNEGSKA (reference sequence). The CDR3 nucleotides read TGCAGTGCAACGACGAGGACTAGCGGGAGTGATACGCAGTATTTT. This translates into CSATTRTSGSDTQYF.

This clonotype was detected ten times or more. This sequence joins TRBV7-3 and TRBJ2-1; 9 bases agree with TRBD2. This CDR3 region has 14 residues. Germline V CDR1 and CDR2: SGHTA, FQGTGA. J lost 9 bases, V lost 5 bases, and 8 bases had no gene match. Here the CDR3 reads CASSPISGSGEQFF. The CDR3 DNA reads TGTGCCAGCAGCCCAATTAGCGGGAGTGGTGAGCAGTTCTTC.